This T cell receptor (beta chain) stems from a study of type 1 regulatory T cells. Study as a whole: This in vitro CD4 product, T-allo10, is enriched for Tr1 cells and alloantigen-specific.

The junction had 6 bases not matched to a gene; V was cut back by 5 bases and J by 1 base. CDR1 and CDR2 (germline): SEHNR, FQNEAQ (reference sequence). The CDR3 is 15 amino acids. About this clonotype: Its matching antigen is unknown.

MiXCR, applied by TCRdb to the reads, yields one record per CDR3 protein. The profile shows approximately 23,000 distinct CDR3 sequences, around 70% of them singletons. Sequencing input: cultured T cells, either the whole culture or a sorted T cell fraction (not recorded which). Subset here: Tr1-enriched cell product generated in vitro against host alloantigens. The clonotype comes from a human donor in good health. This chain joins TRBV7-9 and TRBJ2-3, with 7 bases fitting TRBD1. CDR3: CASSPGQERTDTQYF. The CDR3 nucleotides read TGTGCCAGCAGCCCAGGACAGGAACGCACAGATACGCAGTATTTT.